Sequencing of this T cell receptor beta chain was carried out in a study of blood T cells in healthy people across ages. Findings of the study overall: As age increased, TCR beta diversity per million T cells fell in a roughly linear fashion. From one million sequenced T cells, diversity estimates were lower bounds. Long-lived donors had more naive CD4+ cells and higher diversity than aged donors.

On this clonotype: The antigen remains undetermined.

Germline values: CDR1 MNHEY, CDR2 SVGEGT. The CDR3 is 16 residues long. The authors ran a second PCR of about 6 to 11 cycles using a sample-barcoded 5' primer and a J-beta primer mix. At least 2.5 million CDR3-containing paired-end reads were obtained per sample. TCRdb independently ran MiXCR on the 5' RACE reads; one entry per CDR3 protein. The sample gives roughly 860,000 distinct CDR3 sequences, about 59% of which show up once; about 27% is in the top ten. The V and J genes are TRBV6-2 or TRBV6-3 and TRBJ2-7; a weak D match, TRBD2 (7 bases). TRBJ2-4 explains the end of the DNA better; the J call may be wrong. This sequence was found in a man aged 25-45 years in good health. Sequencing input: blood. CDR3 protein: CASSYEFGGRENIQYF. The CDR3 DNA follows: TGTGCCAGCAGTTACGAATTCGGGGGGCGCGAAAACATTCAGTACTTC.